Listed below are T cell receptor beta chains from one sample, sequenced in a study of T cell changes during pregnancy in multiple sclerosis. The repertoire was sequenced with immunoSEQ multiplex PCR; TCRdb's copy has only in-frame clones and lacks some. This sample yields fewer than 70,000 clones, of which about 88% are seen a single time; 2% to 3% belongs to the top ten. The sample was peripheral blood, taken in the first trimester of pregnancy. These receptors were taken from a female donor with multiple sclerosis, enrolled in a pregnancy study. The conserved cysteine and the conserved F or W are not part of the CDR3 here.

CDR3	V	J
ASSVAHGGYGYT	TRBV9	TRBJ1-2
ASFRAGTGGYEQY	TRBV6-1	TRBJ2-7
ASSSDIYEQY	TRBV7-9	TRBJ2-7
AWSPGLAGYNEQF	TRBV30	TRBJ2-1
ASSLGTGLGEQY	TRBV7-9	TRBJ2-7
ASSQDRGDGYT	TRBV4-2	TRBJ1-2
ASSGTGLGNTIY	TRBV6-6	TRBJ1-3
ASSYSRAGTGELF	TRBV6-5	TRBJ2-2
ASSLRDIPNYGYT	TRBV7-2	TRBJ1-2
ASSLGQGKPPKGYT	TRBV5-6	TRBJ1-2
ASSQQYNEKLF	TRBV4-2	TRBJ1-4
ASSLQDGQSRGYT	TRBV19	TRBJ1-2
ASNPNRGNQPQH	TRBV19	TRBJ1-5
ASRRLAEETQY	TRBV19	TRBJ2-5
ASSLGTSGSDTQY	TRBV7-7	TRBJ2-3
ASSSAGTSGTYTQY	TRBV7-2	TRBJ2-3
ASRAGGYEAF	TRBV2	TRBJ1-1
ASSLEGQIGSPQH	TRBV5-1	TRBJ1-5
ASSVILADRNEQF	TRBV9	TRBJ2-1
ASSLTSGGQDEQF	TRBV5-1	TRBJ2-1
ASSLVRAGNTIY	TRBV7-2	TRBJ1-3
ASSLLGQGESDTEAF	TRBV7-3	TRBJ1-1
ASSIFYTTEAF	TRBV19	TRBJ1-1
ASSLFPPVRSPQH	TRBV27	TRBJ1-5
ASRPPRGRSTEAF	TRBV6-5	TRBJ1-1
ASSTTGASSYEQY	TRBV7-2	TRBJ2-7
SARRGSSYNEQF	TRBV29-1	TRBJ2-1
ASSYLSGVGGDTQY	TRBV7-2	TRBJ2-3
ASSQVMDSTHTGELF	TRBV4-2	TRBJ2-2
ATSWTGGNYNEQF	TRBV6-5	TRBJ2-1
AWRGTGANIQY	TRBV30	TRBJ2-4
ASRTPRENIQY	TRBV11-2	TRBJ2-4
ASSPGQGETQY	TRBV6-1	TRBJ2-5
ASSFLAGADEQF	TRBV27	TRBJ2-1
ASSQAASRDEQY	TRBV4-1	TRBJ2-7
ASSQGVRPQGGGYT	TRBV4-3	TRBJ1-2
ASSARLAAPTDTQY	TRBV27	TRBJ2-3
ASSEQNYEQY	TRBV25-1	TRBJ2-7
ASSLPGQYEQY	TRBV7-6	TRBJ2-7
ASSLVVQTYEQY	TRBV11-2	TRBJ2-7
ASSQAGQEETQY	TRBV5-1	TRBJ2-5
AWSVSEVNT	TRBV30	TRBJ1-2
ASSSRVFNQPQH	TRBV2	TRBJ1-5
ASSLAAGTSGKVGELF	TRBV7-9	TRBJ2-2
ASSLGAGGSDTQY	TRBV11-2	TRBJ2-3
ASSPRSGGSYTGELF	TRBV18	TRBJ2-2
ASSVDPQVMNTEAF	TRBV9	TRBJ1-1
ASLPGFRLAGELF	TRBV6-5	TRBJ2-2
ASSAQGNTEAF	TRBV10-2	TRBJ1-1
ASSRTGDEQY	TRBV6-6	TRBJ2-7
ASRLQGSYEKLF	TRBV19	TRBJ1-4
ASSLADRARVAEQY	TRBV5-6	TRBJ2-7
ASSFPGQGVHEQY	TRBV5-4	TRBJ2-7
ASSRPVDSRYGYT	TRBV4-2	TRBJ1-2
ASSLMTSSTQETQY	TRBV5-4	TRBJ2-5
ASSSGLDEYNEQF	TRBV19	TRBJ2-1
ASSSPSREATQY	TRBV7-8	TRBJ2-3
SVEDRGGRLSYNEQF	TRBV29-1	TRBJ2-1
ASNPRGSNQPQH	TRBV6-4	TRBJ1-5
ASGLGTGGTEAF	TRBV5-4	TRBJ1-1